Shown below are 3 T cell receptor beta chains from a single sample sequenced in a study of response to subunit inactivated influenza vaccine. TCRdb reprocessed the RT-PCR reads with MiXCR, giving one entry per CDR3 protein. The table shows 550,000 to 800,000 distinct CDR3 sequences, with about 15% occurring only once. The sample in question was PBMCs from blood, obtained less than 13 days after vaccination. These receptors were obtained from a middle-aged man who received an inactivated influenza vaccine.

This clonotype was detected only a few times. This chain uses TRBV12-3 or TRBV12-4 with TRBJ1-4; D is perhaps TRBD1 (5 bases). The CDR3 is made up of 15 amino acids. V lost 6 bases and J lost 6, with 17 bases in between. Here the CDR3 reads CASSPGGWGDEKLFF. DNA for the CDR3: TGTGCCAGCAGCCCCGGGGGTTGGGGGGATGAAAAACTGTTTTTT.

This clonotype appeared many times. The chain recombines TRBV9 with TRBJ2-3; 11 bases match TRBD2. V lost 4 bases and J lost 2; bases outside the gene matches: 3. Germline V gene lookup returns CDR1 SGDLS and CDR2 YYNGEE. This CDR3 has 15 amino acids. The DNA for the CDR3 is TGTGCCAGCAGCACTAGCGGGAGTCCCACAGATACGCAGTATTTT. Protein sequence: CASSTSGSPTDTQYF.

This clonotype was seen more than once but under ten times. CDR3 region: CASSPYTGGSYNEQFF. In DNA, the CDR3 is TGTGCCAGCAGCCCCTATACAGGGGGGTCCTACAATGAGCAGTTCTTC. J is TRBJ2-1 and V is TRBV6-1; 8 positions match TRBD1. The CDR3 covers 16 residues. V was clipped by 6 bases and J by 1 base; unmatched bases: 8. The germline V gene encodes CDR1 MNHNS and CDR2 SASEGT.